This T cell receptor (beta chain) was identified during a study of human T cells and chemical hapten exposure (dated by TCRdb to the early 2020s). The study in broad terms: For sensitization, 2% DPC in acetone was applied to an approximately 2 cm by approximately 2 cm area of upper inner arm skin. Throughout the approximately 26-week study period, patients were also given weekly therapeutic DPC doses on the scalp. Patch testing was performed on the upper back with Finn chambers containing 0.01% DPC, and the patch tests were scored after 6 days according to International Contact Dermatitis Research Group standards. Most of the patients in the cohort were female, and the cohort covered alopecia areata with under or over 50% scalp involvement, alopecia totalis and alopecia universalis. The libraries were sequenced as a pool, and the TCR yield per sample differed mostly because of small variations in library volumes within the pool. This study followed changes in the peripheral blood TCR repertoire in vivo during primary and secondary sensitization of alopecia patients to the hapten diphenylcyclopropenone (DPC). Patient blood was sampled pre-sensitization (week 0) and at 2, 6 and about 24 weeks after DPC sensitization. About 27 alopecia patients gave blood for TCR sequencing at one to four time points (pre-sensitization, 2, 6 and 24 weeks). Results and caveats for the whole study, not just this receptor: Significantly more large CDR3 similarity clusters were formed by expanded TCRs than by pre-sensitization or healthy control sets, consistent with antigen-driven responses. Patch test score correlated positively with the number of PT1 expanded TCRs, reaching significance at thresholds 8, 16 and 32 but not at 4. Alopecia, a presumed autoimmune disease, was present in all patients, so the immune response of the patients might differ from that of healthy individuals. Repeated subsampling changed both the strength of the expansion versus patch-test correlation and the threshold at which that correlation became significant. DPC sensitization did not change how many TCRs were above 1 in 1000 frequency, and no evidence was found of alterations in global repertoire structure.

The time point label on this specimen signifies: patch test 2, 6 weeks after DPC sensitization. The meaning of the sample's treatment or condition label: therapeutic diphenylcyclopropenone sensitization with weekly scalp DPC. At each patch-test visit, blood was drawn before the patch test was applied. Patients were eligible if aged 18 to 70, diagnosed with alopecia and judged suitable for DPC therapy, and pregnant patients were excluded. Total RNA was extracted from unfractionated whole blood that had been collected in Tempus Blood RNA tubes. The protocol used for the library was RACE. Sequencer: NextSeq 500. Library preparation attached unique molecular identifiers to individual cDNA molecules for quantitative, reproducible TCR counting. Both TCR alpha and TCR beta chains were sequenced from each blood RNA sample. The study's processing was this. The median number of TCRs per sample was 90,000 to 100,000, ranging from about 23,224 to 700,000. V, J and CDR3 annotation of the TCR reads was performed with the Decombinator software suite. Every sample was subsampled to the same number of TCRs (28,000) for the PS versus PT1 abundance plots. TCRs were defined as expanded if absent before sensitization and observed at least eight times at the 2-week time point. TCRdb reworked the public reads: Q25 trimming with fastp, MiXCR clone assembly, productive beta chains retained. Here each entry gathers all rows of one CDR3 protein and keeps the most common genes and DNA. Here the V and J calls rest on TCRdb's processing, not on the authors' analysis. Across this sample there are under 450,000 distinct CDR3 sequences, with about 6% seen only once. The top ten clonotypes cover around 6.1% of the sample.

The CDR3 runs 14 residues from the cysteine to the phenylalanine. Only the CDR3 portion is preserved as DNA: 42 bases, with reading frame beginning at the first base. Between the V and J ends, shortened by 6 bases and 5 bases respectively, the junction contains 14 bases. The germline V gene encodes CDR1 MNHEY and CDR2 SMNVEV (reference sequence). On this clonotype itself: The antigen it binds to is not known. No base-level quality is on record; no much larger clone is a single base apart.

The V gene is TRBV27 and the J gene is TRBJ1-5; possibly the D gene is TRBD1, per 6 matching bases. Sequencing was performed on whole blood, taken in connection with sensitization to the hapten diphenylcyclopropenone (DPC). The receptor comes from a woman under 30 with alopecia areata. Some clones in this sample may be carry-over from other donors' samples. The CDR3 in this case is CASRDWGADQPQHF. The DNA is TGTGCCAGCAGGGATTGGGGGGCCGATCAGCCCCAGCATTTT.